These T cell receptor beta chains were read from a single sample in a study of blood T cell repertoires in COVID-19. The data were produced by immunoSEQ multiplex PCR, yet TCRdb's version contains in-frame clones alone and is incomplete. The data hold 200,000 to 250,000 clones, with around 85% observed a single time. The sample was peripheral blood. Every receptor here comes from a woman in her 30s who had recovered from COVID-19. Each CDR3 is given with its conserved first and last residue. Each record gives: clone size, V gene, J gene, D gene, CDR3 protein, CDR3 DNA. A D gene is named only where the DNA matches it firmly. Size tells how often a clone was seen (once, few, many) or the class of an expanded clone, and some rows leave it out.

-	TRBV15	TRBJ2-2	-	CATRAGALNTGELFF	TGTGCCACGAGAGCCGGAGCCTTAAACACCGGGGAGCTGTTTTTT
-	TRBV4-1	TRBJ2-2	-	CASSPKTGVPNTGELFF	TGCGCCAGCAGCCCGAAGACAGGCGTACCGAACACCGGGGAGCTGTTTTTT
-	TRBV13	TRBJ1-3	-	CASRRGSSGNTIYF	TGTGCCAGCAGAAGGGGCAGCTCTGGAAACACCATATATTTT
-	TRBV5-1	TRBJ2-2	TRBD2	CASSSGTSGVYTGELFF	TGCGCCAGCAGCTCCGGGACTAGCGGGGTATACACCGGGGAGCTGTTTTTT
-	TRBV9	TRBJ2-1	TRBD2	CASSVGGGTNEQFF	TGTGCCAGCAGCGTAGGCGGGGGGACCAATGAGCAGTTCTTC
-	TRBV19	TRBJ1-5	TRBD1	CASSISRGQASHQPQHF	TGTGCCAGTAGTATTTCAAGAGGACAGGCGAGTCATCAGCCCCAGCATTTT
-	TRBV5-6	TRBJ1-6	-	CASSLRQEYNSPLHF	TGTGCCAGCAGCTTAAGACAGGAGTATAATTCACCCCTCCACTTT
-	TRBV27	TRBJ2-1	TRBD2	CASSLPSGEMGEQFF	TGTGCCAGCAGTTTGCCCAGCGGGGAAATGGGTGAGCAGTTCTTC
-	TRBV6-5	TRBJ2-5	TRBD2	CASSRGGTTQETQYF	TGTGCCAGCAGTCGCGGGGGAACGACCCAAGAGACCCAGTACTTC
-	TRBV5-4	TRBJ2-5	-	CASTLRSGGGARETQYF	TGTGCCAGCACCCTACGTAGCGGTGGGGGGGCCAGGGAGACCCAGTACTTC
-	TRBV29-1	TRBJ1-2	-	CSVAGTNYGYTF	TGCAGCGTTGCCGGGACAAACTATGGCTACACCTTC
-	TRBV7-6	TRBJ2-3	TRBD2	CASSDGTSLLDTQYF	TGTGCCAGCAGCGACGGGACTAGCCTATTGGATACGCAGTATTTT
-	TRBV5-1	TRBJ2-5	-	CASSRGRETQYF	TGCGCCAGCTCGCGGGGTCGTGAGACCCAGTACTTC
-	TRBV9	TRBJ2-1	-	CASSVGGPNEQFF	TGTGCCAGCAGCGTGGGGGGGCCTAATGAGCAGTTCTTC
-	TRBV4-1	TRBJ2-3	-	CASSQDGTSTDTQYF	TGCGCCAGCAGCCAAGATGGGACTAGCACAGATACGCAGTATTTT
-	TRBV19	TRBJ1-6	TRBD1	CASSLTGTANSPLHF	TGTGCCAGTAGTTTAACCGGGACAGCTAATTCACCCCTCCACTTT
-	TRBV6-1	TRBJ1-3	-	CASSELTGFYSGNTIYF	TGTGCCAGCAGTGAACTAACAGGGTTTTACTCTGGAAACACCATATATTTT
-	TRBV3-1/TRBV3-2	TRBJ2-5	TRBD2	CASSQERGGLGTQYF	TGTGCCAGCAGCCAAGAACGCGGGGGTCTCGGGACCCAGTACTTC
-	TRBV4-3	TRBJ2-7	-	CASSQGLATLEDYEQYF	TGCGCCAGCAGCCAAGGGCTAGCGACACTTGAGGACTACGAGCAGTACTTC
-	TRBV7-3	TRBJ2-2	-	CASSPAGIGELFF	TGTGCCAGCAGCCCGGCAGGGATCGGGGAGCTGTTTTTT
-	TRBV6-5	TRBJ1-1	TRBD1	CASSYSTGGYTEAFF	TGTGCCAGCAGTTACTCGACAGGGGGGTACACTGAAGCTTTCTTT
-	TRBV28	TRBJ2-5	-	CASSATGTLQETQYF	TGTGCCAGCAGTGCAACCGGGACACTACAAGAGACCCAGTACTTC
-	TRBV5-4	TRBJ2-3	TRBD2	CASRRGGEHEDTQYF	TGTGCCAGCAGACGGGGGGGCGAGCATGAAGATACGCAGTATTTT
-	TRBV19	TRBJ1-2	TRBD1	CASKPGQGDGYTF	TGTGCCAGTAAACCGGGACAGGGGGACGGCTACACCTTC
-	TRBV10-3	TRBJ1-1	-	CAIRETGMNTEAFF	TGTGCCATCAGGGAGACAGGCATGAACACTGAAGCTTTCTTT
-	TRBV29-1	TRBJ2-5	TRBD1	CSVVGTDQETQYF	TGCAGCGTCGTTGGGACAGATCAAGAGACCCAGTACTTC
-	TRBV7-3	TRBJ2-3	TRBD2	CASSFLAGTDTQYF	TGTGCCAGCAGCTTCCTAGCGGGGACAGATACGCAGTATTTT
-	TRBV12-3/TRBV12-4	TRBJ2-1	-	CASSGYNEQFF	TGTGCCAGCTCGGGTTACAATGAGCAGTTCTTC
-	TRBV5-4	TRBJ2-7	TRBD1	CASSSGTAYEQYF	TGTGCCAGCAGCTCCGGGACAGCCTACGAGCAGTACTTC
-	TRBV27	TRBJ2-3	-	CASSDAIKGLTGTDTQYF	TGTGCCAGCAGCGACGCTATTAAAGGACTTACGGGGACAGATACGCAGTATTTT
-	TRBV6-2/TRBV6-3	TRBJ2-2	-	CASSLQTDTGELFF	TGTGCCAGCAGTCTCCAGACAGACACCGGGGAGCTGTTTTTT
few	TRBV7-2	TRBJ1-5	-	CASSLGQRDQPQHF	TGTGCCAGCAGCTTAGGACAGCGAGATCAGCCCCAGCATTTT
-	TRBV20-1	TRBJ2-7	-	CSAVLGEQYF	TGCAGTGCTGTACTAGGCGAGCAGTACTTC
-	TRBV5-1	TRBJ2-6	TRBD1	CASSVDRETLSGANVLTF	TGCGCCAGCAGCGTGGACAGGGAGACCTTATCTGGGGCCAACGTCCTGACTTTC
-	TRBV15	TRBJ1-2	-	CATSRERGQLYGYTF	TGTGCCACCAGCAGAGAAAGAGGGCAGCTCTATGGCTACACCTTC
few	TRBV7-3	TRBJ1-3	-	CASSSDSTSGNTIYF	TGTGCCAGCAGTTCGGACAGTACCTCTGGAAACACCATATATTTT
-	TRBV3-1/TRBV3-2	TRBJ2-3	TRBD2	CASSQDLAGGTDTQYF	TGTGCCAGCAGCCAAGATTTAGCGGGGGGCACAGATACGCAGTATTTT
-	TRBV18	TRBJ2-5	TRBD1	CASFRQGRETQYF	TGTGCCAGCTTCCGACAGGGGCGGGAGACCCAGTACTTC
-	TRBV3-1/TRBV3-2	TRBJ2-6	TRBD1	CASSQAGTALSGANVLTF	TGTGCCAGCAGCCAAGCCGGGACAGCCCTCTCTGGGGCCAACGTCCTGACTTTC
-	TRBV27	TRBJ1-1	TRBD1	CASSKQGMNTEAFF	TGTGCCAGCAGCAAACAGGGGATGAACACTGAAGCTTTCTTT
-	TRBV4-1	TRBJ2-1	TRBD1	CASSHPDRGGGNEQFF	TGCGCCAGCAGCCACCCGGACAGGGGTGGGGGCAATGAGCAGTTCTTC
-	TRBV5-3	TRBJ2-7	TRBD2	CARSLRLAGDHYEQYF	TGTGCCAGAAGCTTGAGACTAGCGGGGGACCACTACGAGCAGTACTTC
-	TRBV30	TRBJ1-1	TRBD1	CAWRGQGKAEAFF	TGTGCCTGGAGGGGACAGGGCAAGGCTGAAGCTTTCTTT
-	TRBV29-1	TRBJ2-7	-	CSVEVAHGLYEQYF	TGCAGCGTTGAAGTAGCCCATGGCCTTTACGAGCAGTACTTC
-	TRBV5-4	TRBJ2-5	TRBD2	CASSGGLQETQYF	TGTGCCAGCTCGGGGGGGCTTCAAGAGACCCAGTACTTC
-	TRBV7-3	TRBJ2-7	-	CASSLGGGGGSEQYF	TGTGCCAGCAGCCTAGGGGGCGGAGGGGGATCCGAGCAGTACTTC
medium-sized	TRBV6-5	TRBJ1-6	-	CASSLITGDPNSPLHF	TGTGCCAGCAGTTTGATCACAGGAGATCCTAATTCACCCCTCCACTTT
-	TRBV12-3/TRBV12-4	TRBJ1-6	-	CASSPRTNSPLHF	TGTGCCAGCAGTCCCAGGACAAATTCACCCCTCCACTTT
-	TRBV4-3	TRBJ2-2	TRBD2	CASSQEGAGGYLNTGELFF	TGCGCCAGCAGCCAAGAAGGAGCGGGGGGGTACCTAAACACCGGGGAGCTGTTTTTT